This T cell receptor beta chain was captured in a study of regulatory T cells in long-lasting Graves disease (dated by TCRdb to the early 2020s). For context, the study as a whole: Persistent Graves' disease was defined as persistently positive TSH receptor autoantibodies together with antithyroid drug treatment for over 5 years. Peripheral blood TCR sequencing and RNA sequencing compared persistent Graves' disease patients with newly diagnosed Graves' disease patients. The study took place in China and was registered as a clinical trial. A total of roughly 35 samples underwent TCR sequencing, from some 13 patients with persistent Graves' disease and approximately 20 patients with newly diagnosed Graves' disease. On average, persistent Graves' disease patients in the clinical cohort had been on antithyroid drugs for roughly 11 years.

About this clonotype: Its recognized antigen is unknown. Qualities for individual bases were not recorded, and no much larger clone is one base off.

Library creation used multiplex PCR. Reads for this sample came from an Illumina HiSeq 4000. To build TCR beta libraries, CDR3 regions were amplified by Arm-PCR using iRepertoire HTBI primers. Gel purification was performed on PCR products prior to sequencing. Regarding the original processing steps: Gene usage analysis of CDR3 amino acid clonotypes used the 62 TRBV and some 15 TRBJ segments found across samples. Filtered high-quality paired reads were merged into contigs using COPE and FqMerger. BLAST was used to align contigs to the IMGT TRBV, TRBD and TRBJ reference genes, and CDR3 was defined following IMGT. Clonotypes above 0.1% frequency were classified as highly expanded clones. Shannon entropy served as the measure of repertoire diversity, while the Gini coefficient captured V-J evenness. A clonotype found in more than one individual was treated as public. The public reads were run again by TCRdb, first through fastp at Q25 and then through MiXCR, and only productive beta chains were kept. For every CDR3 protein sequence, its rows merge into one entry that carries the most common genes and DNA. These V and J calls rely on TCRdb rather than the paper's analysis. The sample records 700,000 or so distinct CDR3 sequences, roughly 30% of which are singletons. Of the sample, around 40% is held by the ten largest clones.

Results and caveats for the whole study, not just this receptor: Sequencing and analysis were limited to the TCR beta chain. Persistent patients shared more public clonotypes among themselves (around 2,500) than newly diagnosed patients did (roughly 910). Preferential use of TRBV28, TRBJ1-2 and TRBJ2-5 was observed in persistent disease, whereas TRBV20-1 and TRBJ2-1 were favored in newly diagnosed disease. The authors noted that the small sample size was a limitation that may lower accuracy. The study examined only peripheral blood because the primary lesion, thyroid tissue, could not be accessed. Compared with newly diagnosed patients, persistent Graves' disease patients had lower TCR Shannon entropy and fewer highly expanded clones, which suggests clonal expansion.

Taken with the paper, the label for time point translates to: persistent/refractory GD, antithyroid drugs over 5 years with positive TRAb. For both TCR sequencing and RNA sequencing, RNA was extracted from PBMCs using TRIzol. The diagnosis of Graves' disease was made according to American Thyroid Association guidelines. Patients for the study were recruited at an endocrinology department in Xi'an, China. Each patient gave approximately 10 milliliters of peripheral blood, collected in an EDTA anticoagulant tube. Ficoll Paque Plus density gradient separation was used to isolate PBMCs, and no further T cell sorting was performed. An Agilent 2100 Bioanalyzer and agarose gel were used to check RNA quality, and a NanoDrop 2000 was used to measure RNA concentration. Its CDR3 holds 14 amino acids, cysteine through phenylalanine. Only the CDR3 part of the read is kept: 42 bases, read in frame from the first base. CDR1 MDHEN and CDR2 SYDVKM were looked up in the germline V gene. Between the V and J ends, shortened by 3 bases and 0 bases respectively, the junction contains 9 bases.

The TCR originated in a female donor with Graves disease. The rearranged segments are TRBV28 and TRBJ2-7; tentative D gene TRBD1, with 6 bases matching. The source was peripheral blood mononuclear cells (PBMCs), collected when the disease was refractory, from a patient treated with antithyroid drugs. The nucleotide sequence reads TGTGCCAGCAGTTTCCCGGGACACTCCTACGAGCAGTACTTC. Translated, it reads CASSFPGHSYEQYF.